This T cell receptor beta chain was sequenced during a study of blood T cell repertoires in COVID-19. Study information: Acute and convalescent COVID-19 specimens originated in the United States, Italy and Spain. The analysed material was cDNA or gDNA that came from T cells, B-cell-depleted T cells, or PBMCs.

Authors' methods: How many nucleated cells were present was estimated from reference gene primer amplification. Clones were sequenced by immunoSEQ multiplex PCR, and TCRdb holds only the in-frame ones, with some missing. V and J calls and clone size are as listed in that table; D and trimming were resolved from the DNA. The data hold a few hundred thousand clones, with approximately 85% observed a single time. The CDR3 has 15 amino acids. V was pared by 0 bases and J by 5 bases, with 12 bases between. The germline CDR1 and CDR2 sequences are LNHNV and YYDKDF (reference sequence). The TCR comes from a man in his fifties or sixties with active or convalescent COVID-19. Material for sequencing was peripheral blood. The rearrangement links TRBV15 to TRBJ2-3, with D possibly being TRBD2 (5 bases). CDR3 amino acids: CATSRDPSGKDTQYF. DNA for the CDR3: TGTGCCACCAGCAGAGACCCCTCGGGAAAAGATACGCAGTATTTT.